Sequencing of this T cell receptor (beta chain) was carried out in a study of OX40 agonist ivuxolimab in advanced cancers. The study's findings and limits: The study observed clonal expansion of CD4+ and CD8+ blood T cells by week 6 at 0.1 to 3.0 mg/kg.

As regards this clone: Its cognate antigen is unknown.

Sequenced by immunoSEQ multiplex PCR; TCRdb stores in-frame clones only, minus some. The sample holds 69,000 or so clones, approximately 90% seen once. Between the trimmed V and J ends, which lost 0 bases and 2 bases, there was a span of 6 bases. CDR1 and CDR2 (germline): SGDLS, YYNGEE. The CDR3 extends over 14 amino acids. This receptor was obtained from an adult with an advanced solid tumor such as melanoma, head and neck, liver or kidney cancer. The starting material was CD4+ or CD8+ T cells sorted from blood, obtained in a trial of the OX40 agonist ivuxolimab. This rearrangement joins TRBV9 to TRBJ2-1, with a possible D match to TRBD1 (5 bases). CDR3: CASSVADTYNEQFF. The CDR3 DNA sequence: TGTGCCAGCAGCGTAGCGGACACCTACAATGAGCAGTTCTTC. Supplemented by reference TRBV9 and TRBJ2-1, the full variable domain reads DSGVTQTPKHLITATGQRVTLRCSPRSGDLSVYWYQQSLDQGLQFLIQYYNGEERAKGNILERFSAQQFPDLHSELNLSSLELGDSALYFCASSVADTYNEQFFGPGTRLTVL.